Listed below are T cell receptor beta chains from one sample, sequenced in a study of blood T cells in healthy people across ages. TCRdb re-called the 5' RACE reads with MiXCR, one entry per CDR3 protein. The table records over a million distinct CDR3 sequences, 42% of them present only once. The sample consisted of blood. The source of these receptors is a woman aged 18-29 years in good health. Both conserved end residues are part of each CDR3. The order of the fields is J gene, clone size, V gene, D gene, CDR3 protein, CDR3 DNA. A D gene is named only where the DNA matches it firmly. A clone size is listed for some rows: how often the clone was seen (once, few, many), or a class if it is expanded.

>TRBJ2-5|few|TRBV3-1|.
CASSQVGTWETQYF
TGTGCCAGCAGCCAAGTGGGTACCTGGGAGACCCAGTACTTC
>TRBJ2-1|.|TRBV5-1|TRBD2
CASSLAPGGGSYNEQFF
TGCGCCAGCAGCTTGGCTCCGGGCGGGGGATCCTACAATGAGCAGTTCTTC
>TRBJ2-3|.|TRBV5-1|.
CASSSTRGTLRGDTTDTQYF
TGCGCCAGCAGCTCCACCAGGGGGACCCTCCGGGGGGACACCACAGATACGCAGTATTTT
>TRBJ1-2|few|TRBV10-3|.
CAISERGGEDGYTF
TGTGCCATCAGTGAGAGGGGAGGGGAGGACGGCTACACCTTC
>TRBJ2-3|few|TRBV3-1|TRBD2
CASSPGLGGDTQYF
TGTGCCAGCAGCCCGGGACTAGGCGGTGATACGCAGTATTTT
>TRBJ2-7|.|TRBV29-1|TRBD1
CSARTGASDEQYF
TGCAGCGCCCGGACAGGGGCTTCCGACGAGCAGTACTTC
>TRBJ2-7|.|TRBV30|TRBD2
CAWSPLAGLNEQYF
TGTGCCTGGAGTCCGTTAGCGGGGCTCAACGAGCAGTACTTC
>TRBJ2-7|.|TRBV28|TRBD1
CASRPTGASRGEQYF
TGTGCCAGCAGGCCCACAGGGGCATCTCGGGGCGAGCAGTACTTC
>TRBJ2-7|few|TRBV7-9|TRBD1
CASSLDQGAYEQYF
TGTGCCAGCAGCTTAGACCAGGGGGCGTACGAGCAGTACTTC
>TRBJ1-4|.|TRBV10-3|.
CAISAASTNEKLFF
TGTGCCATCAGTGCAGCTTCAACTAATGAAAAACTGTTTTTC
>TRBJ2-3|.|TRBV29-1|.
CSVVDRPTDTQYF
TGCAGCGTTGTGGACAGACCCACAGATACGCAGTATTTT